These T cell receptor beta chains were read from a single sample in a study of blood T cell repertoires in COVID-19. Assay used: immunoSEQ multiplex PCR; TCRdb lists only in-frame clones, some missing. The table records more than 60,000 clones, 75% to 90% of them present only once. Sequenced input: peripheral blood. The receptors were gathered from a man older than 75 with COVID-19, enrolled during active disease. Both conserved end residues are part of each CDR3. Part of the rows lack a size; the others show once, few, many or a class for expanded clones.

j_call: TRBJ1-6
v_call: TRBV14
clone_size: -
cdr3_aa: CASSYRQVSPLHF

j_call: TRBJ2-5
v_call: TRBV29-1
clone_size: medium-sized
cdr3_aa: CSVESGQGSYETQYF

j_call: TRBJ1-2
v_call: TRBV7-9
clone_size: -
cdr3_aa: CASSLGQSPGYTF

j_call: TRBJ1-2
v_call: TRBV6-6
clone_size: once
cdr3_aa: CASSYPRYGYTF

j_call: TRBJ1-1
v_call: TRBV11-3
clone_size: -
cdr3_aa: CASSLGQGNTEAFF

j_call: TRBJ2-7
v_call: TRBV13
clone_size: -
cdr3_aa: CASSSSGAGGMREQYF

j_call: TRBJ2-3
v_call: TRBV9
clone_size: -
cdr3_aa: CASTPGQGAADTQYF

j_call: TRBJ2-7
v_call: TRBV7-8
clone_size: once
cdr3_aa: CASSSSSGTGYSYEQYF

j_call: TRBJ1-3
v_call: TRBV9
clone_size: -
cdr3_aa: CASSYNPSGNTIYF

j_call: TRBJ1-2
v_call: TRBV9
clone_size: -
cdr3_aa: CASSVGGQAYGYTF

j_call: TRBJ1-6
v_call: TRBV5-4
clone_size: -
cdr3_aa: CASSPGQGASPLHF

j_call: TRBJ2-4
v_call: TRBV7-8
clone_size: -
cdr3_aa: CASSPRLAGGILLAKNIQYF

j_call: TRBJ2-3
v_call: TRBV11-3
clone_size: -
cdr3_aa: CASSLDTSTDTQYF

j_call: TRBJ2-7
v_call: TRBV6-2/TRBV6-3
clone_size: -
cdr3_aa: CASGLYRGTYEQYF

j_call: TRBJ1-5
v_call: TRBV7-2
clone_size: -
cdr3_aa: CASSLARGLRSQPQHF

j_call: TRBJ2-2
v_call: TRBV5-1
clone_size: -
cdr3_aa: CASSVLANTGELFF

j_call: TRBJ1-1
v_call: TRBV6-5
clone_size: -
cdr3_aa: CASRVEGLGAFF

j_call: TRBJ2-5
v_call: TRBV27
clone_size: -
cdr3_aa: CASSSVRLAGGAETQYF

j_call: TRBJ1-1
v_call: TRBV5-1
clone_size: -
cdr3_aa: CASSSTSGGTEAFF

j_call: TRBJ2-3
v_call: TRBV6-6
clone_size: -
cdr3_aa: CASSTTGGDTQYF

j_call: TRBJ2-3
v_call: TRBV9
clone_size: -
cdr3_aa: CASRPTSGGNTDTQYF

j_call: TRBJ1-2
v_call: TRBV5-1
clone_size: -
cdr3_aa: CASSLDSGYTF

j_call: TRBJ2-1
v_call: TRBV7-8
clone_size: -
cdr3_aa: CASSSGGAFSSYNEQFF

j_call: TRBJ1-3
v_call: TRBV4-3
clone_size: -
cdr3_aa: CASSLGQGARGNTIYF

j_call: TRBJ2-1
v_call: TRBV5-4
clone_size: -
cdr3_aa: CASSFAGTGDRQFF

j_call: TRBJ1-1
v_call: TRBV18
clone_size: once
cdr3_aa: CASSPDRLNTEAFF

j_call: TRBJ1-1
v_call: TRBV11-3
clone_size: -
cdr3_aa: CASSFGGQGASTEAFF

j_call: TRBJ1-4
v_call: TRBV2
clone_size: -
cdr3_aa: CASRRLAEKLFF

j_call: TRBJ2-1
v_call: TRBV7-9
clone_size: -
cdr3_aa: CASSSLAGAYNEQFF

j_call: TRBJ2-3
v_call: TRBV7-2
clone_size: -
cdr3_aa: CASELRGGRGDTQYF

j_call: TRBJ2-7
v_call: TRBV5-5
clone_size: few
cdr3_aa: CASSLDGLVREQYF

j_call: TRBJ2-7
v_call: TRBV19
clone_size: -
cdr3_aa: CASSADRYINSYEQYF

j_call: TRBJ1-1
v_call: TRBV6-5
clone_size: -
cdr3_aa: CASSYSGRGNTEAFF

j_call: TRBJ1-1
v_call: TRBV18
clone_size: -
cdr3_aa: CASSPAQGTGEAFF

j_call: TRBJ1-5
v_call: TRBV7-2
clone_size: -
cdr3_aa: CASSFTVNQPQHF

j_call: TRBJ1-2
v_call: TRBV4-3
clone_size: few
cdr3_aa: CASSQDSEENYGYTF

j_call: TRBJ2-7
v_call: TRBV7-2
clone_size: -
cdr3_aa: CASSLRSAGAYIEQYF

j_call: TRBJ1-2
v_call: TRBV6-5
clone_size: -
cdr3_aa: CASRSSGLNYGYTF

j_call: TRBJ2-2
v_call: TRBV12-5
clone_size: -
cdr3_aa: CASGPRGGNTGELFF

j_call: TRBJ2-7
v_call: TRBV7-8
clone_size: few
cdr3_aa: CASTVTDNSYEQYF

j_call: TRBJ2-1
v_call: TRBV6-5
clone_size: few
cdr3_aa: CASSPASGGYNEQFF

j_call: TRBJ2-1
v_call: TRBV28
clone_size: -
cdr3_aa: CASRLDNYNEQFF